Detailed here is one T cell receptor beta chain. No antigen is known for it. It has no much larger one-base neighbor in the sample; base qualities were not kept. RNA was extracted using the RNeasy kit, and roughly 0.5 to 1 microgram was reverse transcribed with random hexamers. The immunoSEQ multiplex PCR assay, which covers 54 Vbeta and 13 Jbeta segments, was used to amplify TCR beta CDR3 regions. Bias from PCR amplification was corrected by using a synthetic template baseline for primer optimization and for computational correction. Under the source paper's analysis protocol: Reads were annotated to V, D and J genes according to IMGT and were analyzed with immunoSEQ Analyzer, with only productive sequences retained. Clonality was calculated as one minus the Shannon entropy normalized by log2 of the number of productive unique sequences. For each patient and control, public and private clones were evaluated among the 100 most prevalent clones. Clones were defined as Susac-specific if absent from the healthy and MS cohorts, from 1052 published viral clones and from other ImmuneACCESS disease sequences. TCRdb ran its own pipeline on the public reads, namely fastp trimming at Q25 and MiXCR clone calling, and kept in-frame beta chains. Rows with a matching CDR3 protein are joined into one entry that keeps the most common DNA and genes. For this entry, the V and J calls and clone size follow TCRdb and not the study's own pipeline. This sample holds hundreds of thousands of distinct CDR3 sequences; roughly 93% were observed only once. The ten most abundant clones make up 0.15% of the sample.

Peripheral blood CD8+ and CD4+ T cells from healthy donors, Susac syndrome patients and multiple sclerosis patients were profiled using high-throughput TCR beta sequencing. The Susac syndrome patients fulfilled recently defined diagnostic criteria for definite or probable disease. Bulk CD8+ and CD4+ T cells were purified by magnetic negative isolation, whereas CD8+ TEMRA cells were enriched by FACS. Blood was collected in EDTA tubes and processed within 24 hours, with PBMCs isolated through density gradient centrifugation. PBMCs intended for TCR sequencing were frozen in liquid nitrogen and were later thawed in a 37 degrees C water bath. The sorted or isolated CD4+, CD8+ and CD8+ TEMRA cells reached a purity of at least 90%. The data were taken from a study of CD8 T cells in Susac syndrome (dated by TCRdb to between 2018 and 2021). Concerning the study at large: Among the Susac syndrome patients who were sequenced, clinically active disease was present in more than 5 and clinical remission was observed in under ten. At the time of blood withdrawal, Susac syndrome patients were either therapy-naive, taking corticosteroids (with some also receiving IVIg), or on IVIg alone. The study used repertoire sequencing to test whether antigen drove CD8+ T cell activation and differentiation in Susac syndrome. Study-level results and caveats: In patients with Susac syndrome, the CD4+ T cell repertoire showed no detectable clonal expansion. The TCR sequencing and HLA analysis was acknowledged to have included a relatively small number of individuals.

The V end loses 0 bases and the J end loses 3 bases, and a stretch of 9 bases separates them. The germline V gene sets CDR1 to ENHRY and CDR2 to SYGVKD. The CDR3 holds 15 amino acids from the cysteine to the phenylalanine. CDR3 DNA only is kept here, 45 bases in frame from base 1. The clonotype was recovered from a human donor with Susac syndrome. The chain joins TRBV10-3 to TRBJ1-5, with a weak D call of TRBD1 (5 bases match). The material sequenced was CD4+ T cells from PBMCs. The CDR3 region has the sequence CAISESSGTNQPQHF. The DNA is as follows: TGTGCCATCAGTGAGTCTTCAGGGACCAATCAGCCCCAGCATTTT.